This TCR beta chain is drawn from a study of cytomegalovirus exposure and HLA in healthy donors. Primers included in the PCR were 60 Vbeta and 13 Jbeta primers. Assay used: immunoSEQ multiplex PCR; TCRdb lists only in-frame clones, some missing. The sample yields some 130,000 clones, over 60% seen once. This clone was recorded a few times. Its antigen remains unknown. Study-wide points: The authors assumed roughly uniform sequencing depth across donors for presence/absence analyses. Beyond CMV serostatus, there was no information to go on about immune exposure. The authors judged a highly shared variant cluster likely a sequencing artifact.

The origin of this receptor is a man aged 35 to 55 in good health and CMV-seronegative. The sequenced material came from PBMCs.

The CDR3, as DNA: TGCGCCAGCAGCCAAGACTCCGTGTCTACTGGAAACACCATATATTTT. This gives the protein CASSQDSVSTGNTIYF. This chain uses TRBV4-1 with TRBJ1-3; D remains unclear. Germline values: CDR1 MGHRA, CDR2 YSYEKL. V shed 0 bases and J shed 2 bases, with 11 bases lying between them. This CDR3 spans 16 amino acids.